What follows are 19 T cell receptor beta chains derived from one specimen sequenced in a study of T-cell reconstitution after alpha-beta-depleted transplantation in children listed by TCRdb under 2016. Library preparation was by PCR. The instrument given in TCRdb is Illumina HiSeq 2500. TCR libraries were prepared with molecular barcoding, using unique molecular identifiers to normalize TCRbeta repertoire quantification. In-frame beta chains were kept once TCRdb had trimmed the public reads at Q25 with fastp and called clones with MiXCR. Under each unique CDR3 protein, matching rows form one entry showing the most common genes and DNA. The sample table records approximately 980,000 distinct CDR3 sequences; less than 30% of these occur just once. The ten most abundant clones make up about 28% of the sample. Per the publication, the treatment or condition label means: allogeneic hematopoietic cell transplantation with graft depleted of TCRalphabeta T cells and CD19 B cells.

The sequencing used PBMCs, mostly from graft donor cells, collected 360 days after TCRalphabeta/CD19-depleted stem cell transplant. Receptor source: a boy under two years old who had a stem cell transplant for SCID, so the T cells may come from the graft donor.

This clonotype has only a few counts. CDR3 in DNA: TGTGCCAGCAGCTTAGGGCCGCGAGGGCGGCTCTACGAGCAGTACTTC. Residues: CASSLGPRGRLYEQYF. The chain joins TRBV7-9 to TRBJ2-7, with D maybe TRBD2 (5 bases). The CDR3 consists of 16 residues. Germline lookup yields CDR1 SEHNR and CDR2 FQNEAQ (reference sequence). The V end was cut by 1 base, the J end by 3 bases, with 16 bases between.

This clonotype was observed a few times. The genes are TRBV27 and TRBJ2-7, with TRBD1 as a possible D gene (6 bases). This CDR3 is built from 16 residues. V was trimmed by 5 bases and J by 3 bases, leaving 20 bases between them. Germline V lookup: CDR1 MNHEY, CDR2 SMNVEV (reference sequence). DNA of the CDR3: TGTGCCAGCAGTCCTGACAGGCCCCTGGGGAACTACGAGCAGTACTTC. Translated: CASSPDRPLGNYEQYF.

The chain has TRBV3-1 and TRBJ2-7; 9 nucleotides align to TRBD2. J lost 0 bases, V lost 5 bases, and 2 bases had no gene match. Germline CDR1 and CDR2: LGHDT and YNNKEL (reference sequence). The CDR3 contains 14 residues. The CDR3 protein is CASSWTSDSYEQYF. The CDR3 region has the DNA TGTGCCAGCAGCTGGACTAGCGACTCCTACGAGCAGTACTTC.

This clonotype was found once. V is TRBV7-2 and J is TRBJ1-1; no reliable D call. This CDR3 comprises 16 residues. The germline gives CDR1 SGHTA, CDR2 FQGNSA. Trimming took off 3 bases at V and 4 bases at J, with 18 bases between the two ends. The CDR3 DNA follows: TGTGCCAGCAGCTTGATCCAGGTCAGGCCTAGCACTGAAGCTTTCTTT. Amino acid sequence: CASSLIQVRPSTEAFF.

The gene calls are TRBV14 and TRBJ1-5; 9 bases fit TRBD1. V gave up 2 bases and J gave up 7 bases; unmatched junction bases: 12. The CDR3 sequence is 17 residues long. Looked up from germline, CDR1 is SGHDN and CDR2 is FVKESK. The CDR3 spells CASSQKGDREGGQPQHF. The CDR3 region has the DNA TGTGCCAGCAGCCAAAAGGGGGACAGGGAAGGGGGACAGCCCCAGCATTTT.

The chain joins TRBV5-1 to TRBJ2-5, with no clear D. CDR1 is SGHRS and CDR2 is YFSETQ in the germline V gene. This CDR3 is built from 14 residues. The V end lost 3 bases, the J end lost 6 bases, and 15 bases lay between the germline ends. The CDR3 spells CASSSDGPWKTQYF. The CDR3 DNA follows: TGCGCCAGCAGCTCGGACGGGCCTTGGAAGACCCAGTACTTC.

The rearrangement joins TRBV6-5 to TRBJ2-5, with TRBD1 identical over 7 bases. The CDR3 consists of 15 residues. The germline V gene has CDR1 MNHEY and CDR2 SVGAGI. V gave up 0 bases and J gave up 2 bases; unmatched junction bases: 3. The CDR3 is CASSYSRTGQETQYF. In DNA form, the CDR3 reads TGTGCCAGCAGTTACTCCAGGACAGGTCAAGAGACCCAGTACTTC.

The table lists this clonotype with many counts. This chain links TRBV7-8 with TRBJ2-1; 12 bases map to TRBD2. Unmatched junction bases numbered 1, after V lost 2 bases and J lost 2 bases. In germline, CDR1 is SGHVS, CDR2 FQNEAQ. This CDR3 spans 16 amino acids. Here the CDR3 DNA reads TGTGCCAGCAGCTTAAGGACTAGCGGGACCTACAATGAGCAGTTCTTC. It specifies CASSLRTSGTYNEQFF.

This clonotype was detected only a few times. V and J are TRBV6-5 and TRBJ1-1, with D maybe TRBD1 (5 bases). V shed 2 bases and J shed 1 base, with 11 bases lying between them. Germline CDR1 and CDR2: MNHEY and SVGAGI. The CDR3 is made up of 15 amino acids. This CDR3 is CASSYLRQGNTEAFF. In DNA form, the CDR3 reads TGTGCCAGCAGTTACCTCAGGCAGGGGAACACTGAAGCTTTCTTT.

This clonotype was seen repeatedly, ten times or more. CDR3 loop: CASSLMGTGQETQYF. CDR3 in DNA: TGTGCCAGCAGTTTAATGGGGACCGGTCAAGAGACCCAGTACTTC. The V gene is TRBV28, the J gene TRBJ2-5; the D call may be TRBD1 or TRBD2 (5 bases each). The CDR3 contains 15 residues. Germline loops: CDR1 MDHEN, CDR2 SYDVKM. The V end lost 2 bases, the J end lost 2 bases, and 12 bases lay between the germline ends.

The V gene is TRBV19, the J gene TRBJ2-4; tentative D call: TRBD2 (6 bases). V shed 5 bases and J shed 15 bases, with 14 bases lying between them. The CDR3 spans 11 residues. Germline V CDR1 and CDR2: LNHDA, SQIVND (reference sequence). The CDR3 DNA reads as TGTGCCAGTAGTCGGGAGTCTCTCGCGTACTTC. This codes for CASSRESLAYF. The full variable domain, completed using reference TRBV19 and TRBJ2-4, is DGGITQSPKYLFRKEGQNVTLSCEQNLNHDAMYWYRQDPGQGLRLIYYSQIVNDFQKGDIAEGYSVSREKKESFPLTVTSAQKNPTAFYLCASSRESLAYFGAGTRLSVL.

The V call is TRBV16, the J call TRBJ2-5; D may be TRBD1 or TRBD2 (5 bases each). Germline V CDR1 and CDR2: KGHSY, FQNENV. The CDR3 is 12 residues long. The V and J ends lost 2 bases and 7 bases respectively, with 8 bases between them. Written as DNA, the CDR3 is TGTGCCAGCAGCCAAGGGGACGGGACCCAGTACTTC. Translating it yields CASSQGDGTQYF.

The rearrangement joins TRBV12-3 or TRBV12-4 to TRBJ2-7; TRBD2 matches 10 bases. The CDR3 contains 14 residues. Trimming took 6 bases from V and 5 from J; bases not matched to a gene: 7. This chain's CDR3 is CASRTLAGAHEQYF. CDR3 DNA sequence: TGTGCCAGCAGAACTCTAGCGGGGGCCCACGAGCAGTACTTC.

The chain couples TRBV7-8 to TRBJ1-1; D is ambiguous. Deletions cut 1 base from V and 1 base from J, with 10 bases between. The germline V gene has CDR1 SGHVS and CDR2 FQNEAQ. The CDR3 has 15 amino acids. CDR3 region: CASSLVAGKNTEAFF. Written as DNA, the CDR3 is TGTGCCAGCAGCTTAGTCGCAGGAAAGAACACTGAAGCTTTCTTT. The full variable domain, its missing parts supplied by reference TRBV7-8 and TRBJ1-1, is GAGVSQSPRYKVAKRGQDVALRCDPISGHVSLFWYQQALGQGPEFLTYFQNEAQLDKSGLPSDRFFAERPEGSVSTLKIQRTQQEDSAVYLCASSLVAGKNTEAFFGQGTRLTVV.

The chain employs TRBV30 and TRBJ1-5; D may be TRBD1 (6 bases). This CDR3 is built from 13 residues. CDR1 GTSNPN and CDR2 SVGIG come from the germline V gene (reference sequence). V was clipped by 2 bases and J by 4 bases, with 9 bases between them. The CDR3 coding sequence is TGTGCCTGGAGTAACAGGGCTAATCAGCCCCAGCATTTT. Its translation: CAWSNRANQPQHF. The complete variable domain, with remaining parts taken from reference TRBV30 and TRBJ1-5, reads SQTIHQWPATLVQPVGSPLSLECTVEGTSNPNLYWYRQAAGRGLQLLFYSVGIGQISSEVPQNLSASRPQDRQFILSSKKLLLSDSGFYLCAWSNRANQPQHFGDGTRLSIL.

This chain joins TRBV10-2 and TRBJ2-3; D gene ambiguous. CDR1 and CDR2 from the germline V gene are WSHSY and SAAADI. V was clipped by 0 bases and J by 2 bases, with 21 bases between them. There are 19 residues in the CDR3. CDR3 amino acids: CASSESAPVWPDLTDTQYF. DNA of the CDR3: TGCGCCAGCAGTGAGTCGGCACCAGTCTGGCCTGACCTCACAGATACGCAGTATTTT.

The chain employs TRBV10-3 and TRBJ1-5; D is possibly TRBD1 (6 bases). This CDR3 region has 13 residues. Deletions cut 10 bases from V and 0 bases from J, with 10 bases between. Germline V gene sequence: CDR1 ENHRY, CDR2 SYGVKD. The CDR3 loop is CATQGYSNQPQHF. Here the CDR3 DNA reads TGTGCCACCCAGGGGTATAGCAATCAGCCCCAGCATTTT.

As DNA, the CDR3 is TGCGCCGGAAGACAGGGGAGCAACACAGATACGCAGTATTTT. This gives the protein CAGRQGSNTDTQYF. The rearrangement joins TRBV5-1 to TRBJ2-3, with 8 bases lining up with TRBD1. Germline values: CDR1 SGHRS, CDR2 YFSETQ. The CDR3 has 14 amino acids. The junction had 9 bases not matched to a gene; V was cut back by 10 bases and J by 2 bases.

This clonotype turned up a few times. V is TRBV13 and J is TRBJ1-3, with D hard to call. The CDR3 is 16 residues long. From germline, CDR1 is PRHDT and CDR2 FYEKMQ (reference sequence). Trimming stripped 1 base from V and 4 bases from J, with 14 bases between. The CDR3 DNA sequence: TGTGCCAGCAGCTTAGAGATGGGGAGACCCGGAAACACCATATATTTT. It yields the protein CASSLEMGRPGNTIYF.